A selection of T cell receptor beta chains follows, all from one sample in a study of blood T cell repertoires in COVID-19. Generated by immunoSEQ multiplex PCR, the TCRdb table keeps only in-frame clones and is missing some. Of some 320,000 clones listed, more than 75% are singletons. Material: PBMCs or T cells enriched from blood (not recorded which). The receptors originated from a woman aged 25-40 years who had recovered from COVID-19. CDR3s leave out the opening cysteine and the closing phenylalanine or tryptophan. Fields, in order: D gene, V gene, CDR3 protein. A D gene is named only where the DNA matches it firmly.

d_gene: TRBD1
v_gene: TRBV5-6
CDR3aa: ASSRGTGYGTEAF

d_gene: TRBD1
v_gene: TRBV28
CDR3aa: ATLTGGRQYSPLH

d_gene: NA
v_gene: TRBV12-5
CDR3aa: ASGLDHRKQPQH

d_gene: NA
v_gene: TRBV5-1
CDR3aa: ASSLGHTQNTEAF

d_gene: TRBD2
v_gene: TRBV6-2/TRBV6-3
CDR3aa: ASSELAGHNEQF

d_gene: NA
v_gene: TRBV7-9
CDR3aa: ASSSSNSGNTIY

d_gene: NA
v_gene: TRBV3-1/TRBV3-2
CDR3aa: ASSQGQTNYGYT

d_gene: TRBD2
v_gene: TRBV7-8
CDR3aa: ASSLGRGGLWSTDTQY

d_gene: TRBD1
v_gene: TRBV13
CDR3aa: ASSRGQGSDTGELF

d_gene: NA
v_gene: TRBV5-1
CDR3aa: ATSVGPGGFGETQY

d_gene: TRBD2
v_gene: TRBV19
CDR3aa: ASSYGTSSTDTQY

d_gene: TRBD1
v_gene: TRBV3-1/TRBV3-2
CDR3aa: ASSDAPQRTGGVLYGYT

d_gene: NA
v_gene: TRBV4-2
CDR3aa: ASSQGGSGGTETQY

d_gene: NA
v_gene: TRBV7-9
CDR3aa: ASSPLEEQF

d_gene: NA
v_gene: TRBV27
CDR3aa: ASSLAGLVDTGELF

d_gene: NA
v_gene: TRBV5-4
CDR3aa: ASSDRNYGYT

d_gene: NA
v_gene: TRBV2
CDR3aa: ATKTDMNTEAF

d_gene: TRBD1
v_gene: TRBV7-2
CDR3aa: ASSPDREVGYT

d_gene: TRBD1
v_gene: TRBV7-2
CDR3aa: ASTAGGLTNEKLF

d_gene: NA
v_gene: TRBV11-2
CDR3aa: ASSLVGRAWDTQY

d_gene: TRBD1
v_gene: TRBV19
CDR3aa: ASMDRASYEQY

d_gene: NA
v_gene: TRBV4-3
CDR3aa: ASSQAGLQHSGYT

d_gene: NA
v_gene: TRBV9
CDR3aa: ASSVGGSNEQF

d_gene: TRBD1
v_gene: TRBV5-4
CDR3aa: ASSLPRQGNNEQF

d_gene: NA
v_gene: TRBV19
CDR3aa: ASSIQGNNQPQH

d_gene: TRBD1
v_gene: TRBV5-1
CDR3aa: ASSFSGTGNTGELF

d_gene: TRBD2
v_gene: TRBV4-2
CDR3aa: ASSQTLVASGGPGELF

d_gene: NA
v_gene: TRBV7-2
CDR3aa: ASSLGSTDTQY

d_gene: TRBD1
v_gene: TRBV5-8
CDR3aa: ASSITGTEYEKLF

d_gene: NA
v_gene: TRBV27
CDR3aa: ASSSRQRKGYGYT

d_gene: NA
v_gene: TRBV5-4
CDR3aa: ASSLVDSTYNTQY

d_gene: TRBD1
v_gene: TRBV7-8
CDR3aa: ASSLPPGQGDSTGELF

d_gene: NA
v_gene: TRBV12-3/TRBV12-4
CDR3aa: ATQSASGNEQF

d_gene: NA
v_gene: TRBV6-2/TRBV6-3
CDR3aa: ASSYEGSGHSNQPQH

d_gene: NA
v_gene: TRBV6-5
CDR3aa: ASGRGRPAEAF

d_gene: NA
v_gene: TRBV10-3
CDR3aa: AISEGPNTGELF

d_gene: NA
v_gene: TRBV13
CDR3aa: ASSSEHNEQF

d_gene: TRBD1
v_gene: TRBV28
CDR3aa: ASSSRGQAYGYT

d_gene: NA
v_gene: TRBV7-9
CDR3aa: ASSPKGQSQPQH

d_gene: NA
v_gene: TRBV3-1/TRBV3-2
CDR3aa: ASSGRDTTYEQY

d_gene: NA
v_gene: TRBV4-2
CDR3aa: ASSQDGGGRGEYEQY

d_gene: NA
v_gene: TRBV11-3
CDR3aa: ASSLGQQETQY

d_gene: NA
v_gene: TRBV28
CDR3aa: ASSLWDSINGYT

d_gene: TRBD1
v_gene: TRBV6-5
CDR3aa: ASSYSDRGPYEQY

d_gene: NA
v_gene: TRBV10-1
CDR3aa: ASSESGTPSSGNTIY

d_gene: TRBD1
v_gene: TRBV2
CDR3aa: ASSGIDRAGNTIY

d_gene: NA
v_gene: TRBV5-1
CDR3aa: ASSKLVGETQY

d_gene: TRBD1
v_gene: TRBV7-9
CDR3aa: ASSGTGNYGYT

d_gene: NA
v_gene: TRBV25-1
CDR3aa: ASSLAASSYEQY

d_gene: TRBD1
v_gene: TRBV20-1
CDR3aa: SASELQGVNYGYT

d_gene: TRBD1
v_gene: TRBV6-4
CDR3aa: ASSDGTGGTDTQY

d_gene: NA
v_gene: TRBV6-2/TRBV6-3
CDR3aa: ASSFGNMNTEAF

d_gene: TRBD2
v_gene: TRBV6-2/TRBV6-3
CDR3aa: ASSYVAGEGPDTQY

d_gene: TRBD1
v_gene: TRBV3-1/TRBV3-2
CDR3aa: ASSQGDRGRMQETQY